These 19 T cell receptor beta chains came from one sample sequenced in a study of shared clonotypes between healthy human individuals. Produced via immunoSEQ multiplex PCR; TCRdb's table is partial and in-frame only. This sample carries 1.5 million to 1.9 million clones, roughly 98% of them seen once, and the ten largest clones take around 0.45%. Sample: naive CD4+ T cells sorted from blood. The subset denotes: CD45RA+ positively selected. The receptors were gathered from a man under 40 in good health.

The CDR3 nucleotides are TGTGCCAGCAGCCAAATCGGGGACAGGGGGATGTGGAACATTCAGTACTTC. Translated, it gives CASSQIGDRGMWNIQYF. V gene TRBV7-9 combines with J gene TRBJ2-4, with 11 bases that match TRBD1. The CDR3 contains 17 residues. The junction had 13 bases not matched to a gene; V was cut back by 5 bases and J by 7 bases. The germline V gene has CDR1 SEHNR and CDR2 FQNEAQ (reference sequence).

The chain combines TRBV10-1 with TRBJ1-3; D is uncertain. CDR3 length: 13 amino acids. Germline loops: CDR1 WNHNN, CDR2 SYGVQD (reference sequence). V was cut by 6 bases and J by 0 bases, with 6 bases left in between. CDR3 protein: CASRESSGNTIYF. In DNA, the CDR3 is TGCGCCAGCAGAGAGAGCTCTGGAAACACCATATATTTT.

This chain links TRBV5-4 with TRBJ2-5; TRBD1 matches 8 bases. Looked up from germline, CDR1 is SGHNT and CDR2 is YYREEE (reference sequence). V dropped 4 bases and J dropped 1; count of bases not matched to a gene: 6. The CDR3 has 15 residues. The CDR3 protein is CASSTPGQAQETQYF. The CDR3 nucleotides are TGTGCCAGCAGCACACCGGGACAGGCCCAAGAGACCCAGTACTTC.

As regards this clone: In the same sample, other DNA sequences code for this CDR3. The CDR3 sequence is CSARRSETQYF. The CDR3 region has the DNA TGCAGTGCTAGGAGGAGCGAGACCCAGTACTTC. V usage is TRBV20-1 and J usage is TRBJ2-5, with unresolved D. CDR1 is DFQATT and CDR2 is SNEGSKA in the germline V gene (reference sequence). Trimming took off 3 bases at V and 5 bases at J, with 7 bases between the two ends. CDR3 length equals 11 residues.

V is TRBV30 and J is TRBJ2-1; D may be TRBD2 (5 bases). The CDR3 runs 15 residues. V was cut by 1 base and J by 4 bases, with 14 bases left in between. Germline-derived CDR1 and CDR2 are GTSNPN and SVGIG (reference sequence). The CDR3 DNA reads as TGTGCCTGGAGTGGCGGACTGGGAACGTACAATGAGCAGTTCTTC. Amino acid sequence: CAWSGGLGTYNEQFF.

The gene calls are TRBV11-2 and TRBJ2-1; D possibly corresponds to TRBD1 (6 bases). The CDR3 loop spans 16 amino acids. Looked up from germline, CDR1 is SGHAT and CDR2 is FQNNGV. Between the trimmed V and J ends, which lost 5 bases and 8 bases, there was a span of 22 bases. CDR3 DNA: TGTGCCAGCAGCGGGGAAAGCGGAGGCTACAGGGATGAGCAGTTCTTC. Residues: CASSGESGGYRDEQFF. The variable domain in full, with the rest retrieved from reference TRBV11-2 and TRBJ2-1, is EAGVAQSPRYKIIEKRQSVAFWCNPISGHATLYWYQQILGQGPKLLIQFQNNGVVDDSQLPKDRFSAERLKGVDSTLKIQPAKLEDSAVYLCASSGESGGYRDEQFFGPGTRLTVL.

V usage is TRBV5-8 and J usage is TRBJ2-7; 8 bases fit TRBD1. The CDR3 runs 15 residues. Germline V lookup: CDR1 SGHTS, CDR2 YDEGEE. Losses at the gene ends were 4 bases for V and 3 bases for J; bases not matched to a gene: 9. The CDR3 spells CASSPRTGRFYEQYF. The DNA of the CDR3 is TGTGCCAGCAGCCCTCGGACAGGGAGATTCTACGAGCAGTACTTC.

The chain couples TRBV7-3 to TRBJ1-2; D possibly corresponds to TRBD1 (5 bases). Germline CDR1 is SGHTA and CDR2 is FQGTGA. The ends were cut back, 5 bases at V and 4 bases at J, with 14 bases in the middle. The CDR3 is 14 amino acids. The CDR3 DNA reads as TGTGCCAGCAGCCCAATGGGGGGGAGCTATGGCTACACCTTC. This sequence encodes CASSPMGGSYGYTF.

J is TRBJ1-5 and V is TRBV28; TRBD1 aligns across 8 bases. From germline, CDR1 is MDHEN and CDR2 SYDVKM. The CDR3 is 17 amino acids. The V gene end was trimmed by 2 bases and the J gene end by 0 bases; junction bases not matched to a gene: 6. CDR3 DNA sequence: TGTGCCAGCAGTTTACGCCCGGGACAGGTTAGCAATCAGCCCCAGCATTTT. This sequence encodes CASSLRPGQVSNQPQHF.

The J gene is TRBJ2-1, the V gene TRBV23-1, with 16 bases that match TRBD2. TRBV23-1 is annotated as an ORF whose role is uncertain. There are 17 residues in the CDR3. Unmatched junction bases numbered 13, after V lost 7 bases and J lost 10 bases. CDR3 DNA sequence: TGCGCCAGCACGTCAGGGACTGGGACTAGCGGGAGGGCCGAGCAGTTCTTC. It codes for CASTSGTGTSGRAEQFF.

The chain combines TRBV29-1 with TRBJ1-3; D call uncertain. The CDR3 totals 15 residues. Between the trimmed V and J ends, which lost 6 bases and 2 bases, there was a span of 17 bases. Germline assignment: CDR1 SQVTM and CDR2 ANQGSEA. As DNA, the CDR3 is TGCAGCGTGACCCCCTTTGGAGGGACTGGAAACACCATATATTTT. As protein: CSVTPFGGTGNTIYF.

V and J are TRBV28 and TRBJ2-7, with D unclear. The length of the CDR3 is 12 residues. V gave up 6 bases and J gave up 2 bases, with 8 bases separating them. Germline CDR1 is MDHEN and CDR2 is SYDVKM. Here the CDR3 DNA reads TGTGCCAGCAGGGTAAATACCTACGAGCAGTACTTC. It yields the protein CASRVNTYEQYF.

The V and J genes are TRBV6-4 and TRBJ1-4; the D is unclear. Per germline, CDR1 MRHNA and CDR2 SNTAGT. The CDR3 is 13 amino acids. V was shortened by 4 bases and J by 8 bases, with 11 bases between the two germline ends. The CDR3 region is CASSASGREKLFF. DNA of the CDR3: TGTGCCAGCAGTGCCTCCGGCCGCGAAAAACTGTTTTTT.

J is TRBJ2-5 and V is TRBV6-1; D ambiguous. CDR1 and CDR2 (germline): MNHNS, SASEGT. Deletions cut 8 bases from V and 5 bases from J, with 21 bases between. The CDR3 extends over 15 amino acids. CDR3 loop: CASSKTLDIRETQYF. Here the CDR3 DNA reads TGTGCCAGCTCTAAGACCCTCGACATCCGTGAGACCCAGTACTTC.

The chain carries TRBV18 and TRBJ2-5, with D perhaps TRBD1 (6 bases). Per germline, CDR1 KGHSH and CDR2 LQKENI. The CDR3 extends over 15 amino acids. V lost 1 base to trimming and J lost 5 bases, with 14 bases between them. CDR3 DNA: TGTGCCAGCTCACCACGAACAGGGCGTCCGGAGACCCAGTACTTC. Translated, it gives CASSPRTGRPETQYF.

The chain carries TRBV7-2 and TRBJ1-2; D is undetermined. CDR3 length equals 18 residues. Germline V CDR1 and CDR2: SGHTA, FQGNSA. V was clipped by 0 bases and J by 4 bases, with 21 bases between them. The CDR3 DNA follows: TGTGCCAGCAGCTTAGCAACCCTCGGCAACGGAAGTCCCTATGGCTACACCTTC. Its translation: CASSLATLGNGSPYGYTF.

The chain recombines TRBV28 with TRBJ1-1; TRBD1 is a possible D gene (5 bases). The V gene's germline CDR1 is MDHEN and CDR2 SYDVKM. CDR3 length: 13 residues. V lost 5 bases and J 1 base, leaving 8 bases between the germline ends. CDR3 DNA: TGTGCCAGCAGTCAGGGCCGGAACACTGAAGCTTTCTTT. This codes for CASSQGRNTEAFF. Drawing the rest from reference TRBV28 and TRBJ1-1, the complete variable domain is DVKVTQSSRYLVKRTGEKVFLECVQDMDHENMFWYRQDPGLGLRLIYFSYDVKMKEKGDIPEGYSVSREKKERFSLILESASTNQTSMYLCASSQGRNTEAFFGQGTRLTVV.

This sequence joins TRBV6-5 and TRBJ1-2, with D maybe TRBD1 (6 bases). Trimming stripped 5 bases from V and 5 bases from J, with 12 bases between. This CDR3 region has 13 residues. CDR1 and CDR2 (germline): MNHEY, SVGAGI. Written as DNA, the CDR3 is TGTGCCAGCAGTCGGACAGTTGGATATGGCTACACCTTC. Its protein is CASSRTVGYGYTF.

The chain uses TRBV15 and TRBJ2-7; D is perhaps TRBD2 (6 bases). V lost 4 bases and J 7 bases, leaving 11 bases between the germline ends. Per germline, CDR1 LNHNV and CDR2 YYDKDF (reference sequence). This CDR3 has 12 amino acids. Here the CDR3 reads CATSILGGEQYF. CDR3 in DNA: TGTGCCACCAGCATTCTTGGGGGGGAGCAGTACTTC.